This T cell receptor beta chain was identified in a study of blood T cell repertoires in COVID-19. Study overall: The analysed material was cDNA or gDNA that came from T cells, B-cell-depleted T cells, or PBMCs.

In germline, CDR1 is SGHRS, CDR2 YFSETQ. CDR3 length equals 15 residues. Trimming cost V 4 bases and J 5 bases; bases outside gene matches: 11. Libraries were prepared by immunoSEQ multiplex PCR; TCRdb keeps only in-frame clonotypes and omits some of them. The table records some 89,000 clones, roughly 89% of them present only once. This clonotype originated in a man aged 50 to 59 with acute or convalescent COVID-19. The source material was peripheral blood. The rearrangement joins TRBV5-1 to TRBJ2-5; the match to TRBD1 covers 7 bases. In DNA, the CDR3 is TGCGCCAGCAGCGTTGAACAGGGGATCCTGGAGACCCAGTACTTC. Amino acids: CASSVEQGILETQYF.